Reported below is one TCR beta chain. Its matching antigen is unknown. TCRdb's table, derived via immunoSEQ multiplex PCR, lists solely in-frame clones and lacks some. Seen here are tens of thousands of clones, around 86% observed once, and the top ten hold 8.5% to 9%. The sample comes from a study of T cell responses to AZD1222 COVID-19 vaccine. Study-wide background: Pooling of second doses given at about 4 or about 12 weeks was done. General study points: Nearly half of unique spike-specific TCRs reportedly avoided B.1.351 and B.1.1.7 mutated regions. In all cases, repertoires were sampled only after the peak T cell response. The donor group comprised mostly white British people and more females; the analysis possibly underestimated clonal diversity.

Germline-derived CDR1 and CDR2 are SGHVS and FQNEAQ. With V trimmed by 4 bases and J by 1 base, 7 bases remained unmatched. There are 15 residues in the CDR3. The source material was peripheral blood, sampled on day 0 of AZD1222 vaccination. The sequence was collected from an adult in good health. This sequence joins TRBV7-8 and TRBJ2-7; 7 bases line up with TRBD2. CDR3 protein: CASSSEGLSSYEQYF. CDR3 coding DNA: TGTGCCAGCAGCTCGGAGGGACTATCTTCCTACGAGCAGTACTTC.